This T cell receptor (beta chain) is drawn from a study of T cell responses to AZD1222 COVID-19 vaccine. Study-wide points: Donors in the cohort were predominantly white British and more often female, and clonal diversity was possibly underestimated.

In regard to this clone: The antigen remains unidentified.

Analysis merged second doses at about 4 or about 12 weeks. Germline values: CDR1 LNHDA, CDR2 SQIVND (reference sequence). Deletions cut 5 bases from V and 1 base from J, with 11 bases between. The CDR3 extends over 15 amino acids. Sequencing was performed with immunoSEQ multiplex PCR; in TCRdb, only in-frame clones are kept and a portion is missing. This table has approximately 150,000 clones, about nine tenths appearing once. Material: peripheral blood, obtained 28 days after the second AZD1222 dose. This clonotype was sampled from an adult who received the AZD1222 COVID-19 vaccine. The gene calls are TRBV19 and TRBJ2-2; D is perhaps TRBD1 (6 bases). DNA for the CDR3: TGTGCCAGTAGTCAGGCAGGGGTGAACACCGGGGAGCTGTTTTTT. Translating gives CASSQAGVNTGELFF.